This TCR beta chain appears in the sequencing data of a study of tumor-infiltrating lymphocytes in oesophageal squamous cell carcinoma. The CDR3 consists of 15 residues. Germline V gene data show CDR1 as SGHVS and CDR2 as FQNEAQ. J lost 0 bases, V lost 5 bases, and 4 bases had no gene match. This clonotype showed up many times. MiXCR, applied by TCRdb to the PCR reads, yields one record per CDR3 protein. The sample records some 10,000 distinct CDR3 sequences, around 53% being singletons. The chain carries TRBV7-8 and TRBJ2-1, with 7 nucleotides matching TRBD1. The receptor was isolated from a female donor with esophageal squamous cell carcinoma. The sample was esophageal tumor tissue. The CDR3 DNA follows: TGTGCCAGCAGCCAAAGGGACAGCTCCTACAATGAGCAGTTCTTC. As protein: CASSQRDSSYNEQFF.